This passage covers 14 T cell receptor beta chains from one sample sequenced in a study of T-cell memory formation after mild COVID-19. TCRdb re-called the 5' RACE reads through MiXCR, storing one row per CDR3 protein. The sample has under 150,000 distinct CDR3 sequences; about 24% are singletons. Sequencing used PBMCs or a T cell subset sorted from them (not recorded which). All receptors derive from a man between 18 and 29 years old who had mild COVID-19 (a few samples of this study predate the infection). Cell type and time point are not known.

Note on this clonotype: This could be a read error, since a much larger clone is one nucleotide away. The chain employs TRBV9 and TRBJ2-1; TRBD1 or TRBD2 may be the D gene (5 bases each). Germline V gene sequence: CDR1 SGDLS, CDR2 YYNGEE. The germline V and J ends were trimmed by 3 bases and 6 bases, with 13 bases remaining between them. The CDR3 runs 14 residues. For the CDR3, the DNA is TGTGCCAGCAGCGCCGGGACCCCCTGCAATGAGCAGTTCTTC. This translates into CASSAGTPCNEQFF.

In DNA form, the CDR3 reads TGTGCCAGCTCGACTCGGGGAGGGGGCGAATACTTC. Encoded protein: CASSTRGGGEYF. The V call is TRBV12-3 or TRBV12-4, the J call TRBJ2-4; D tentatively reads TRBD1 or TRBD2 (7 bases each). Trimming took 8 bases from V and 16 from J, leaving 21 bases between them. The CDR3 spans 12 residues.

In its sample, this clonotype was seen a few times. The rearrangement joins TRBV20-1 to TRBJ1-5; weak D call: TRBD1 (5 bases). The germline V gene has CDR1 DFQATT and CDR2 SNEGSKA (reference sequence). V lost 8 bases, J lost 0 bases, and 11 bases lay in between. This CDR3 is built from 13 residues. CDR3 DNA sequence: TGCAGTTCGGGGGACCCTAGCAATCAGCCCCAGCATTTT. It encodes CSSGDPSNQPQHF.

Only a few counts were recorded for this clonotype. The CDR3 here is CSVLEGLGEQYF. CDR3 in DNA: TGCAGCGTCCTTGAAGGACTAGGCGAGCAGTACTTC. The chain recombines TRBV29-1 with TRBJ2-7; 7 bases align to TRBD2. CDR3 length: 12 residues. Trimming took 6 bases from V and 6 from J; bases not matched to a gene: 8. CDR1 is SQVTM and CDR2 is ANQGSEA in the germline V gene.

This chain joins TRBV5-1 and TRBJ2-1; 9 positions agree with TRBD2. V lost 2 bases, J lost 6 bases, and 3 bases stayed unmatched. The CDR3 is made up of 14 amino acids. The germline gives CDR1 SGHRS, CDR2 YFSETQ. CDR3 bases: TGCGCCAGCAGCTTAGCGGGGGGATCCAATGAGCAGTTCTTC. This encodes CASSLAGGSNEQFF.

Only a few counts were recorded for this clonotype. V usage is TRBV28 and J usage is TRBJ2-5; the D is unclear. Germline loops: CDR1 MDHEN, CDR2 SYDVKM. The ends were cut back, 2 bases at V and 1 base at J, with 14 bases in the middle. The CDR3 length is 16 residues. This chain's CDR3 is CASSLMRLAFQETQYF. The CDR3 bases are TGTGCCAGCAGTTTAATGAGGTTGGCTTTCCAAGAGACCCAGTACTTC. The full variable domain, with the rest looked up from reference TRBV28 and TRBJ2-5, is DVKVTQSSRYLVKRTGEKVFLECVQDMDHENMFWYRQDPGLGLRLIYFSYDVKMKEKGDIPEGYSVSREKKERFSLILESASTNQTSMYLCASSLMRLAFQETQYFGPGTRLLVL.

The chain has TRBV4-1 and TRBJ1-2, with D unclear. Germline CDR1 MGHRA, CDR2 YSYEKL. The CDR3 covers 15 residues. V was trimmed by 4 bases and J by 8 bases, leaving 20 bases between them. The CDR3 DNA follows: TGCGCCAGCAGCCCGTTCGGAGGAATGAGGGTGGGCTACACCTTC. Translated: CASSPFGGMRVGYTF.

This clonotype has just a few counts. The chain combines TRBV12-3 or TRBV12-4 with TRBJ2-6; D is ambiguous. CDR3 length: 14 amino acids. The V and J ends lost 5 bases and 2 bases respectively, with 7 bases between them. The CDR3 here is CASSETAGANVLTF. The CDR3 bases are TGTGCCAGCAGTGAGACCGCTGGGGCCAACGTCCTGACTTTC.

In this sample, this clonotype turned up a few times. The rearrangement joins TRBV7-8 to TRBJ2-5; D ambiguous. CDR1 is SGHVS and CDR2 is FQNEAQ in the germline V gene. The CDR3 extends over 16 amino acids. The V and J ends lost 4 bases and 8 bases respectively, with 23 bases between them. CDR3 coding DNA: TGTGCCAGCAGCTCCCTCAGGCATATATCCTCTGGCACCCAGTACTTC. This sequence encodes CASSSLRHISSGTQYF.

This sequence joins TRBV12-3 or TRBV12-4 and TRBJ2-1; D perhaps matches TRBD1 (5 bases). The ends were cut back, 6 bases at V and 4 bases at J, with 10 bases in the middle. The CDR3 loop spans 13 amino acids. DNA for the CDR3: TGTGCCAGCAGCAGGGAAATTTACAATGAGCAGTTCTTC. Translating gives CASSREIYNEQFF.

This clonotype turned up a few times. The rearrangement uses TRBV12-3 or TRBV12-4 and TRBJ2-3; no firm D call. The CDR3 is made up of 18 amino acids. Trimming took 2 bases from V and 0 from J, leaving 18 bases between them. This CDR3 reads CASSLLLRSYASTDTQYF. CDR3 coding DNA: TGTGCCAGCAGTTTACTCCTCCGTTCCTATGCTAGCACAGATACGCAGTATTTT.

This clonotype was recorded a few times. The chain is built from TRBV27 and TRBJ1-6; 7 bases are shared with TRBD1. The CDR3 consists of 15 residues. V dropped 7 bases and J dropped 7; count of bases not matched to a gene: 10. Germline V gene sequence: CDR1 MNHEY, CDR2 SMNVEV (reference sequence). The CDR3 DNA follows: TGTGCCAGCACCCTAGGGGGCAGGGGAAATTCACCCCTCCACTTT. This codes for CASTLGGRGNSPLHF.

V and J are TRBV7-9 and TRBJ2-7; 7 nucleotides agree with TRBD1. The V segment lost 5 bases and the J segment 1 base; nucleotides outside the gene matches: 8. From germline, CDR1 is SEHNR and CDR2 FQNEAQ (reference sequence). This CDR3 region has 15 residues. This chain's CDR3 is CASSPGQLRSYEQYV. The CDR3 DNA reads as TGTGCCAGCAGCCCGGGACAGCTTCGATCCTACGAGCAGTACGTC.

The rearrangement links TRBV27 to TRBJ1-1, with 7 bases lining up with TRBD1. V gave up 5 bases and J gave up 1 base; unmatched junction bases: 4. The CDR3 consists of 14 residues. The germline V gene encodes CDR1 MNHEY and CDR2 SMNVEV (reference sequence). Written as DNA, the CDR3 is TGTGCCAGCAGTCAGGGGGGGGCGAACACTGAAGCTTTCTTT. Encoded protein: CASSQGGANTEAFF.